This TCR beta chain is from a study of beta chain features in type 1 diabetes. Looking at the study overall: Investigators examined some 110,000,000 sorted cells across all samples.

Only a few counts were recorded for this clone. Its antigen is not known. Central memory, naive, regulatory and stem cell-like memory CD4+ cells were sorted by CD45RO/CCR7/CD25/CD127/CD95/CD27. Sequenced material consisted of expressed TCRB transcripts (all of the isolated RNA was reverse transcribed). Method: immunoSEQ multiplex PCR; TCRdb's copy keeps in-frame clones and lacks some. Among hundreds of thousands of clones, 13% were seen once, and the ten largest hold approximately 0.022%. Study findings and constraints: For Type 1 diabetes patients, all four CD4+ subsets carried TCRB CDR3s that were moderately but significantly shorter. VDJ junctions from type 1 diabetes patients carried fewer insertions and larger deletions. Patients' naive, central memory and Treg TCRB repertoires seemed closer to one another than those of healthy donors.

The material sequenced was naive CD4+ T cells from blood. This receptor was identified in a young man with type 1 diabetes.

This CDR3 reads CASTLGAANTEAFF. The CDR3 bases are TGTGCCAGCACCCTAGGGGCAGCCAACACTGAAGCTTTCTTT. The gene calls are TRBV13 and TRBJ1-1, with a possible D match to TRBD1 (5 bases). Germline lookup yields CDR1 PRHDT and CDR2 FYEKMQ (reference sequence). Trimming stripped 7 bases from V and 2 bases from J, with 14 bases between. This CDR3 region has 14 residues. Full variable domain (outside the CDR3, taken from reference TRBV13 and TRBJ1-1): AAGVIQSPRHLIKEKRETATLKCYPIPRHDTVYWYQQGPGQDPQFLISFYEKMQSDKGSIPDRFSAQQFSDYHSELNMSSLELGDSALYFCASTLGAANTEAFFGQGTRLTVV.